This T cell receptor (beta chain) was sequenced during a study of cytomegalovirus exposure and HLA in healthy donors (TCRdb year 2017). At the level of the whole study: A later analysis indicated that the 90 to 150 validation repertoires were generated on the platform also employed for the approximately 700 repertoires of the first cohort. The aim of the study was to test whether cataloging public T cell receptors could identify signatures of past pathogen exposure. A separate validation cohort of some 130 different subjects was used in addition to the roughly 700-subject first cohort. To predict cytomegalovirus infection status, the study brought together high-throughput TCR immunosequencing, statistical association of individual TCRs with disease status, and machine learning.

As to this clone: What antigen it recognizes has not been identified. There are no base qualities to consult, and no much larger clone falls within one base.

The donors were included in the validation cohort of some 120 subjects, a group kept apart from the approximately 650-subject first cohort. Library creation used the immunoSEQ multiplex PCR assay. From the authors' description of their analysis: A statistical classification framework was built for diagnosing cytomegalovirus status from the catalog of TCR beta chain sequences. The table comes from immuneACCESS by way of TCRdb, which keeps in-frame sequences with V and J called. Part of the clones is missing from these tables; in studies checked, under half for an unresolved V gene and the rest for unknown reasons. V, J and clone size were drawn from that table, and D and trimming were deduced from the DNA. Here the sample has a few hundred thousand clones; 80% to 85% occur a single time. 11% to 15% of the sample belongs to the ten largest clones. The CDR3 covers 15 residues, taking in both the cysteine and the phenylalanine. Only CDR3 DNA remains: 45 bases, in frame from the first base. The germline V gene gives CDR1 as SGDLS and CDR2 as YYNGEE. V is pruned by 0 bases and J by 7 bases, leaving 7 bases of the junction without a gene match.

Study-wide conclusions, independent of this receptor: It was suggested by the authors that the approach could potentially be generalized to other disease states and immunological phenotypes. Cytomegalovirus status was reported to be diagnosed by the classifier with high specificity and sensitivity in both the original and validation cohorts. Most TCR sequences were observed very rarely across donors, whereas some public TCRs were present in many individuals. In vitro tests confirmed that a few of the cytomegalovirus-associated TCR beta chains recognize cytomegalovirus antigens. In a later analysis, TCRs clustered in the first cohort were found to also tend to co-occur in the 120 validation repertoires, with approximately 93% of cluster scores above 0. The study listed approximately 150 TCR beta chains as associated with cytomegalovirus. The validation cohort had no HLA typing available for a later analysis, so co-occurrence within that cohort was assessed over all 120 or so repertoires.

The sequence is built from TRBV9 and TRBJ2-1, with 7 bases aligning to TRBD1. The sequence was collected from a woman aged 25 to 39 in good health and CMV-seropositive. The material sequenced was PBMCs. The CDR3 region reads CASSVGGGPANEQFF. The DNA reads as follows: TGTGCCAGCAGCGTAGGAGGGGGCCCAGCGAATGAGCAGTTCTTC.